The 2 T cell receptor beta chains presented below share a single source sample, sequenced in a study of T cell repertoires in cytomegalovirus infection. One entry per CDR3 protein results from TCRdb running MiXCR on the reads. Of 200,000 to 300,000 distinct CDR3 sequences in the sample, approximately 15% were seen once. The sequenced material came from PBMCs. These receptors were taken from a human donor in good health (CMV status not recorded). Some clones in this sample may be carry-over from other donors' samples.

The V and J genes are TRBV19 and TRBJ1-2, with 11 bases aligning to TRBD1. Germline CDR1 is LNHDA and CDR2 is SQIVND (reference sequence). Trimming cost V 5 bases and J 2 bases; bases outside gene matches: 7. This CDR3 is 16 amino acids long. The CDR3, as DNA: TGTGCCAGTAGTCCTGGGACAGGGGGTAGAAACTATGGCTACACCTTC. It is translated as CASSPGTGGRNYGYTF.

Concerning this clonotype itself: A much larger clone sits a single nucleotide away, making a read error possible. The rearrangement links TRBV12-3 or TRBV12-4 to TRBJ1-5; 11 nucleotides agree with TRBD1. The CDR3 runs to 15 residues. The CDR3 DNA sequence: TGTGCCATCAGTTTCCACCGGGACAGGGGGAAGCCCCAGCATTTT. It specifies CAISFHRDRGKPQHF.